Presented here are 12 T cell receptor beta chains from one specimen sequenced in a study of vaccination effects on CD4 cells after COVID-19. Under the ViraFEST assay, PBMC were stimulated with viral peptide pools so that antigen-specific CD4+ T cells expanded. Sequencing was performed afterwards. It was after nine to ten days of culture that CD4+ T cells were isolated. Participants were vaccinated with two doses of either the BNT162b2 or mRNA-1273 vaccine. Antigens of these TCRs are unknown. Using immunoSEQ multiplex PCR, the repertoire was profiled, and TCRdb retains in-frame clones only, with some absent. The sample records fewer than 25,000 clones, roughly 80% being singletons. The sequenced sample was CD4+ T cells from PBMCs cultured with HCoV-NL63 spike peptides, obtained after COVID-19 vaccination. These receptors came from a human donor who received a COVID-19 vaccine.

This chain links TRBV5-1 with TRBJ2-7, with D tentatively TRBD1 (6 bases). The CDR3 covers 13 residues. Trimming stripped 2 bases from V and 2 bases from J, with 8 bases between. Looked up from germline, CDR1 is SGHRS and CDR2 is YFSETQ. The DNA for the CDR3 is TGCGCCAGCAGCTTTGGGGACACCTACGAGCAGTACTTC. This encodes CASSFGDTYEQYF. Full variable domain (outside the CDR3, taken from reference TRBV5-1 and TRBJ2-7): KAGVTQTPRYLIKTRGQQVTLSCSPISGHRSVSWYQQTPGQGLQFLFEYFSETQRNKGNFPGRFSGRQFSNSRSEMNVSTLELGDSALYLCASSFGDTYEQYFGPGTRLTVT.

This chain uses TRBV5-1 with TRBJ1-1; a possible D gene is TRBD1 (5 bases). In germline, CDR1 is SGHRS, CDR2 YFSETQ. The CDR3 has 14 residues. The V end lost 5 bases, the J end lost 1 base, and 12 bases lay between the germline ends. The CDR3: CASRPGWGNTEAFF. The DNA for the CDR3 is TGCGCCAGCAGACCAGGGTGGGGGAACACTGAAGCTTTCTTT.

This clone was observed once. The chain carries TRBV28 and TRBJ2-3; D possibly matches TRBD1 or TRBD2 (5 bases each). The germline CDR1 and CDR2 sequences are MDHEN and SYDVKM. V was pared by 8 bases and J by 1 base, with 10 bases between. This CDR3 is built from 13 residues. CDR3 in amino acids: CASGTRGTDTQYF. DNA for the CDR3: TGTGCCAGCGGGACCCGTGGCACAGATACGCAGTATTTT. Complete variable domain (other parts from reference TRBV28 and TRBJ2-3): DVKVTQSSRYLVKRTGEKVFLECVQDMDHENMFWYRQDPGLGLRLIYFSYDVKMKEKGDIPEGYSVSREKKERFSLILESASTNQTSMYLCASGTRGTDTQYFGPGTRLTVL.

In its sample, this clone was seen once. This chain links TRBV11-2 with TRBJ1-4, with 8 positions matching TRBD1. Germline lookup yields CDR1 SGHAT and CDR2 FQNNGV. This CDR3 is 15 amino acids long. J was trimmed by 9 bases and V by 1 base; bases with no gene match: 7. This chain's CDR3 is CASSLGDRMPKKLFF. The CDR3 nucleotides read TGTGCCAGCAGCTTAGGGGACAGGATGCCCAAAAAACTGTTTTTT.

This clone appeared once. This chain uses TRBV6-2 or TRBV6-3 with TRBJ1-2; 9 bases map to TRBD1. The CDR3 is 14 residues long. The V gene end was trimmed by 2 bases and the J gene end by 6 bases; junction bases not matched to a gene: 4. Looked up from germline, CDR1 is MNHEY and CDR2 is SVGEGT. In DNA form, the CDR3 reads TGTGCCAGCAGTTACGGGACAGGGTGGAATGGCTACACCTTC. Its translation is CASSYGTGWNGYTF.

The chain links TRBV24-1 to TRBJ2-3; 8 bases are shared with TRBD1. Germline V gene sequence: CDR1 KGHDR, CDR2 SFDVKD. V dropped 9 bases and J dropped 7; count of bases not matched to a gene: 11. There are 14 residues in the CDR3. The CDR3 loop is CATQGARDTYTQYF. DNA of the CDR3: TGTGCCACCCAGGGGGCCAGGGACACGTATACGCAGTATTTT.

This clone was detected once. The chain is built from TRBV30 and TRBJ1-6, with D perhaps TRBD1 (5 bases). V shed 4 bases and J shed 6 bases, with 13 bases lying between them. The CDR3 runs to 14 residues. Germline V gives CDR1 GTSNPN, CDR2 SVGIG (reference sequence). CDR3 region: CAWTRDWVNSPLHF. The CDR3 region has the DNA TGTGCCTGGACCAGGGACTGGGTTAATTCACCCCTCCACTTT.

The chain recombines TRBV28 with TRBJ2-7, with D tentatively TRBD1 or TRBD2 (5 bases each). Germline V gene lookup returns CDR1 MDHEN and CDR2 SYDVKM. The CDR3 consists of 13 residues. The V and J ends lost 1 base and 10 bases respectively, with 14 bases between them. CDR3 nucleotides: TGTGCCAGCAGTTTATCTACGAGGGGTAAACAGTACTTC. The encoded protein is CASSLSTRGKQYF.

The V gene is TRBV29-1, the J gene TRBJ2-3; 7 nucleotides line up with TRBD1. The CDR3 loop spans 12 amino acids. V lost 7 bases and J lost 7; bases outside the gene matches: 8. Germline CDR1 and CDR2: SQVTM and ANQGSEA. The CDR3 loop is CSDRRDSHTQYF. The CDR3 DNA is TGCAGCGACCGCCGGGACAGCCATACGCAGTATTTT.

The CDR3 here is CAWHRGVNYNEQFF. The DNA for the CDR3 is TGTGCCTGGCATAGGGGGGTCAACTACAATGAGCAGTTCTTC. The chain has TRBV30 and TRBJ2-1; possibly TRBD1 or TRBD2 for D (6 bases each). V was cut by 5 bases and J by 3 bases, with 14 bases left in between. Germline V lookup: CDR1 GTSNPN, CDR2 SVGIG (reference sequence). This CDR3 comprises 14 residues.

The chain has TRBV6-5 and TRBJ1-6, with 9 bases lining up with TRBD1. Germline V gene data show CDR1 as MNHEY and CDR2 as SVGAGI. With V trimmed by 0 bases and J by 9 bases, 6 bases remained unmatched. There are 16 residues in the CDR3. The CDR3 DNA follows: TGTGCCAGCAGTTACTCACGGACAGGGGTGGGTTCACCCCTCCACTTT. Encoded protein: CASSYSRTGVGSPLHF.

The chain recombines TRBV7-9 with TRBJ2-7; D possibly corresponds to TRBD2 (7 bases). The V gene lost 4 bases and the J gene lost 3 bases, with 16 bases spanning the gap. This CDR3 is built from 15 residues. Germline V gene sequence: CDR1 SEHNR, CDR2 FQNEAQ (reference sequence). The DNA of the CDR3 is TGTGCCAGCAGCTACATCCGGGGGGCGAACTACGAGCAGTACTTC. Translating it yields CASSYIRGANYEQYF.